The clone carrying this T cell receptor (beta chain) showed up just a few times. The antigen is not known. The source of the sample is a study of PD-L1 blockade in urothelial cancer. Study-level results: Pretreatment clonality of the blood TCR repertoire below the median was predictive of superior survival.

The time point is: peripheral blood 6 weeks after treatment start. Patients each gave 1 to 8 samples, pretreatment and on-treatment. Trimming took 5 bases from V and 3 from J, leaving 13 bases between them. In germline, CDR1 is LNHDA, CDR2 SQIVND (reference sequence). The CDR3 is 14 residues long. Libraries were prepared by immunoSEQ multiplex PCR; TCRdb keeps only in-frame clonotypes and omits some of them. Of 100,000 to 150,000 clones in the sample, roughly 88% were seen once. Sequencing used PBMCs, obtained around atezolizumab (anti-PD-L1) treatment. This receptor was identified in a man over 45 with urothelial cancer. The chain links TRBV19 to TRBJ1-1, with D maybe TRBD1 (5 bases). CDR3 sequence reads: CASSGTEGHTEAFF. The DNA for the CDR3 is TGTGCCAGTAGTGGGACGGAGGGACACACTGAAGCTTTCTTT.